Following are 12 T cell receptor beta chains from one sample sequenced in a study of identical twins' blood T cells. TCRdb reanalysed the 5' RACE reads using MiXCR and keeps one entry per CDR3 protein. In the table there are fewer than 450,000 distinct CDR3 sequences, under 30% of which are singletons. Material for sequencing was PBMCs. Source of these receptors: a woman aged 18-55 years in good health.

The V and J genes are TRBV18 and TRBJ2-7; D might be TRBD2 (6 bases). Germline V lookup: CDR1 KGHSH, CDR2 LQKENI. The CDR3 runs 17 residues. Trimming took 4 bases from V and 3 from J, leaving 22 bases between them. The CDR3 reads CASSRVASGGTGYEQYF. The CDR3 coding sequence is TGTGCCAGCTCACGGGTGGCGTCCGGAGGGACGGGCTACGAGCAGTACTTC.

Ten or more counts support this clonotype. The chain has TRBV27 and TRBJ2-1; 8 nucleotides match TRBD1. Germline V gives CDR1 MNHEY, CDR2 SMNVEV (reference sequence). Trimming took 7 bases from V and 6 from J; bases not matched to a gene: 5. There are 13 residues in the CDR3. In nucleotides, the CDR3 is TGTGCCAGCATTGGGACAGGCCTCAATGAGCAGTTCTTC. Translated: CASIGTGLNEQFF.

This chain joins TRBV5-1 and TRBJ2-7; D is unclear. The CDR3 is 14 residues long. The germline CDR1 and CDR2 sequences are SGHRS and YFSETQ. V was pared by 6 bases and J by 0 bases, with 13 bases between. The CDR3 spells CASIPSPSSYEQYF. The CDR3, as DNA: TGCGCCAGCATCCCAAGTCCAAGCTCCTACGAGCAGTACTTC.

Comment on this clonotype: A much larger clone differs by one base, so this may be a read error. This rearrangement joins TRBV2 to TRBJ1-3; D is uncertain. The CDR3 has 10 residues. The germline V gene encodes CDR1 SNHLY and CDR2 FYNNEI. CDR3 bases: TGTGCCAGCGGCGCGAGCACCATACATTTT. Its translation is CASGASTIHF.

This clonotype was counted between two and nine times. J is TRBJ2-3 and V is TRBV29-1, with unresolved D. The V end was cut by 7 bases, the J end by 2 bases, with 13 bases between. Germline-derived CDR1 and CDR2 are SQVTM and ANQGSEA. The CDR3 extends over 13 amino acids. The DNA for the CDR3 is TGCAGCGCTAGAAGTGGGCCCACAGATACGCAGTATTTT. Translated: CSARSGPTDTQYF.

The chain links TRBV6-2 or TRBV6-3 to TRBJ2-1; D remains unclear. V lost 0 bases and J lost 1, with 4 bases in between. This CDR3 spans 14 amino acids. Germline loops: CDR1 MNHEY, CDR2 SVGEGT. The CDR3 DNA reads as TGTGCCAGCAGTTACTCGAGTTCCTACAATGAGCAGTTCTTC. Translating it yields CASSYSSSYNEQFF.

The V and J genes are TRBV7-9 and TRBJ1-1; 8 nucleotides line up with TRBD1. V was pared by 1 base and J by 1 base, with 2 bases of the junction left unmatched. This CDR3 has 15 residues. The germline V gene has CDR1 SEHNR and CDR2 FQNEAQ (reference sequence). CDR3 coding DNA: TGTGCCAGCAGCTTAGTAGACAGGGGGAACACTGAAGCTTTCTTT. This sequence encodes CASSLVDRGNTEAFF.

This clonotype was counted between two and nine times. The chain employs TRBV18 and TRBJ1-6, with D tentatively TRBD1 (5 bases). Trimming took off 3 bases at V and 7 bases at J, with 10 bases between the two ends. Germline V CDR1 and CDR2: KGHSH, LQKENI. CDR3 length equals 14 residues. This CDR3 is CASSPGHRNSPLHF. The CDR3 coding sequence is TGTGCCAGCTCACCCGGACACAGAAATTCACCCCTCCACTTT. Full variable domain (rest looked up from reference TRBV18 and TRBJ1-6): NAGVMQNPRHLVRRRGQEARLRCSPMKGHSHVYWYRQLPEEGLKFMVYLQKENIIDESGMPKERFSAEFPKEGPSILRIQQVVRGDSAAYFCASSPGHRNSPLHFGNGTRLTVT.

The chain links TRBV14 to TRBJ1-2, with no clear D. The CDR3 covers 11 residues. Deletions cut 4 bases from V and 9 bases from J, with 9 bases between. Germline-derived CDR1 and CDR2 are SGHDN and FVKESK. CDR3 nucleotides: TGTGCCAGCAGCCCCCACGAATGCTACACCTTC. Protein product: CASSPHECYTF.

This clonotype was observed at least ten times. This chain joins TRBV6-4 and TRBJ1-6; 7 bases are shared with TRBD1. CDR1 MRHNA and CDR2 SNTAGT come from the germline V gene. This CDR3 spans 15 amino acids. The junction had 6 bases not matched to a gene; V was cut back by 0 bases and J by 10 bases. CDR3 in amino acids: CASSDSTGFRSPLHF. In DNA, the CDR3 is TGTGCCAGCAGTGACTCGACAGGGTTTCGGTCACCCCTCCACTTT.

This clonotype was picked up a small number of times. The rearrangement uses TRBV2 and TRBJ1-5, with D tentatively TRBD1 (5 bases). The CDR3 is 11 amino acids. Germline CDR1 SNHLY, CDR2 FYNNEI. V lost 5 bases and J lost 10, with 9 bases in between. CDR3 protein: CASSSDSPQHF. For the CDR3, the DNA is TGTGCCAGCAGTAGTGACAGTCCCCAGCATTTT.

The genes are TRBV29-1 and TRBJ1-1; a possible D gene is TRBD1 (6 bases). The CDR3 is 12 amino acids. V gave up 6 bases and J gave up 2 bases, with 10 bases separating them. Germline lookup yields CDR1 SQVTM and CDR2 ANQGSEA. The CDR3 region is CSVLGQNTEAFF. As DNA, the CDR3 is TGCAGCGTCTTGGGACAAAACACTGAAGCTTTCTTT.